Shown below are 27 T cell receptor beta chains from a single sample sequenced in a study of blood T cell repertoires in COVID-19. Sequencing was performed with immunoSEQ multiplex PCR; in TCRdb, only in-frame clones are kept and a portion is missing. The repertoire consists of 200,000 to 300,000 clones, with around nine tenths occurring once and the leading ten covering approximately 9%. The specimen sequenced was PBMCs or T cells enriched from blood (not recorded which). The receptors were gathered from a man aged 40-50 years who had recovered from COVID-19.

The chain is built from TRBV11-2 and TRBJ1-5, with D maybe TRBD1 (5 bases). The ends were cut back, 0 bases at V and 16 bases at J, with 19 bases in the middle. The germline V gene has CDR1 SGHAT and CDR2 FQNNGV. CDR3 length equals 14 residues. As DNA, the CDR3 is TGTGCCAGCAGCTTAGAAGGTAACAGGCCCCCAATACATTTT. Protein product: CASSLEGNRPPIHF.

The chain has TRBV5-1 and TRBJ1-2; D gene ambiguous. Trimming stripped 4 bases from V and 5 bases from J, with 15 bases between. Germline V lookup: CDR1 SGHRS, CDR2 YFSETQ. The CDR3 is 14 residues long. The CDR3: CASSPRRLGYGYTF. The DNA of the CDR3 is TGCGCCAGCAGCCCTAGACGGCTTGGGTATGGCTACACCTTC.

Only one count was recorded for this clone. This sequence joins TRBV6-1 and TRBJ1-2, with 7 bases that match TRBD1. The germline V gene has CDR1 MNHNS and CDR2 SASEGT. The junction had 7 bases not matched to a gene; V was cut back by 3 bases and J by 0 bases. The CDR3 spans 16 residues. Here the CDR3 reads CASSDRGIAANYGYTF. Here the CDR3 DNA reads TGTGCCAGCAGTGACAGGGGGATAGCAGCTAACTATGGCTACACCTTC.

The rearrangement uses TRBV18 and TRBJ2-3, with unresolved D. V shed 3 bases and J shed 2 bases, with 9 bases lying between them. The CDR3 is 14 residues long. Germline V gives CDR1 KGHSH, CDR2 LQKENI. CDR3 sequence (DNA): TGTGCCAGCTCACCCCCCCAGAACACAGATACGCAGTATTTT. Its protein product is CASSPPQNTDTQYF.

This clone has a single count. The V gene is TRBV27, the J gene TRBJ2-7; 13 bases map to TRBD2. With 6 bases clipped from V and 7 bases from J, the junction kept 15 bases outside the gene matches. Germline V gene lookup returns CDR1 MNHEY and CDR2 SMNVEV (reference sequence). The CDR3 covers 17 residues. CDR3 amino acids: CASSRTSGSHLSPEQYF. CDR3 nucleotide sequence: TGTGCCAGCAGCAGGACTAGCGGGAGCCACCTTAGTCCAGAGCAGTACTTC.

The chain combines TRBV6-5 with TRBJ2-7, with TRBD2 matching 7 bases. J lost 9 bases, V lost 4 bases, and 15 bases had no gene match. The CDR3 totals 15 residues. The germline V gene encodes CDR1 MNHEY and CDR2 SVGAGI. The CDR3 sequence: CASSSQAGTIWGQYF. The CDR3 DNA reads TGTGCCAGCAGTTCACAAGCGGGGACTATCTGGGGGCAGTACTTC.

This chain joins TRBV5-4 and TRBJ1-1, with 8 bases matching TRBD1. The CDR3 is 14 residues long. V was clipped by 4 bases and J by 4 bases; unmatched bases: 6. Per germline, CDR1 SGHNT and CDR2 YYREEE (reference sequence). CDR3 DNA sequence: TGTGCCAGCAGCCCACCGACAGGGGTCACTGAAGCTTTCTTT. This encodes CASSPPTGVTEAFF.

This chain uses TRBV3-1 (or the pseudogene TRBV3-2) with TRBJ2-5, with a possible D match to TRBD1 (5 bases). V shed 4 bases and J shed 4 bases, with 13 bases lying between them. Germline V gene sequence: CDR1 LGHDT, CDR2 YNNKEL (reference sequence). The CDR3 has 14 residues. The CDR3 bases are TGTGCCAGCAGCCCGGACATGGCCCCAGAGACCCAGTACTTC. The encoded protein is CASSPDMAPETQYF.

V is TRBV5-8 and J is TRBJ2-3; 14 bases match TRBD2. CDR1 SGHTS and CDR2 YDEGEE come from the germline V gene. The CDR3 is 18 amino acids. Germline trimming cut 6 bases from V and 3 bases from J; bases unmatched to any gene: 12. The CDR3 DNA reads TGTGCCAGCACGTTCTTGGGACTAGCGGGAGTTAATACAGATACGCAGTATTTT. This gives the protein CASTFLGLAGVNTDTQYF.

This clone turned up a few times. This sequence joins TRBV4-3 and TRBJ1-5, with no clear D. CDR3 length: 13 amino acids. V lost 1 base, J lost 7 bases, and 8 bases lay in between. Germline V gene lookup returns CDR1 LGHNA and CDR2 YSLEER. The CDR3 DNA reads as TGCGCCAGCAGCCAAGGTCCTCGGCAGCCCCAGCATTTT. It translates to CASSQGPRQPQHF.

This clone appeared a few times. The chain combines TRBV7-6 with TRBJ2-2; 8 nucleotides match TRBD2. V dropped 5 bases and J dropped 1; count of bases not matched to a gene: 6. Per germline, CDR1 SGHVS and CDR2 FNYEAQ. This CDR3 spans 16 amino acids. The CDR3 DNA is TGTGCCAGCAGCCGGGGGCTAGCGGGGAACACCGGGGAGCTGTTTTTT. It yields the protein CASSRGLAGNTGELFF.

This rearrangement joins TRBV19 to TRBJ1-2, with D unresolved. Germline V gene data show CDR1 as LNHDA and CDR2 as SQIVND (reference sequence). The length of the CDR3 is 12 residues. V lost 7 bases to trimming and J lost 3 bases, with 9 bases between them. The chain's CDR3 is CASKPRYYGYTF. The CDR3 coding sequence is TGTGCCAGTAAGCCGCGGTACTATGGCTACACCTTC.

The chain employs TRBV5-1 and TRBJ2-7; 10 nucleotides match TRBD1. Unmatched junction bases numbered 8, after V lost 0 bases and J lost 11 bases. The V gene's germline CDR1 is SGHRS and CDR2 YFSETQ. The CDR3 contains 14 residues. The CDR3 DNA sequence: TGCGCCAGCAGCTTGGACTACGACAGGGGGCGGGAGTACTTC. Translating it yields CASSLDYDRGREYF. The full variable domain, with the rest looked up from reference TRBV5-1 and TRBJ2-7, is KAGVTQTPRYLIKTRGQQVTLSCSPISGHRSVSWYQQTPGQGLQFLFEYFSETQRNKGNFPGRFSGRQFSNSRSEMNVSTLELGDSALYLCASSLDYDRGREYFGPGTRLTVT.

The rearrangement links TRBV21-1 to TRBJ2-5; no DNA check was done on the table's D call, TRBD1. TRBV21-1 is a pseudogene. This CDR3 is 16 amino acids long. The CDR3 sequence: CASSIEAGAIWETQYF. CDR3 nucleotides: TGTGCCAGCAGCATTGAGGCAGGGGCCATTTGGGAGACCCAGTACTTC.

The chain employs TRBV25-1 and TRBJ1-1, with D unresolved. Germline loops: CDR1 MGHDK, CDR2 SYGVNS. The CDR3 length is 11 residues. V shed 8 bases and J shed 10 bases, with 14 bases lying between them. CDR3 nucleotide sequence: TGTGCCAGCTTTTACGACAACTCAGCTTTCTTT. Translation gives CASFYDNSAFF.

The chain employs TRBV30 and TRBJ1-5, with 7 bases identical to TRBD1. V lost 3 bases to trimming and J lost 2 bases; unmatched junction nucleotides: 1. The CDR3 covers 13 residues. CDR1 is GTSNPN and CDR2 is SVGIG in the germline V gene (reference sequence). The CDR3 protein is CAWSTGGNQPQHF. The CDR3 coding sequence is TGTGCCTGGAGCACAGGGGGCAATCAGCCCCAGCATTTT.

The CDR3 is CASSLFRDTEAFF. The DNA of the CDR3 is TGTGCCAGCAGTCTCTTTCGGGATACTGAAGCTTTCTTT. This chain uses TRBV27 with TRBJ1-1; D gene unclear. The CDR3 has 13 amino acids. V dropped 5 bases and J dropped 5 bases, with 12 bases sitting between them. Germline V gene lookup returns CDR1 MNHEY and CDR2 SMNVEV (reference sequence).

Concerning this clone itself: One end of the junction varies from germline; a read error may be responsible. This chain connects TRBV4-1 to TRBJ2-5; D ambiguous. Germline V gene lookup returns CDR1 MGHRA and CDR2 YSYEKL. The CDR3 loop spans 13 amino acids. This chain's CDR3 is CASSHPTRSTRYF. The CDR3 DNA follows: TGCGCCAGCAGCCACCCTACCCGGAGTACCCGGTACTTC.

The chain couples TRBV5-4 to TRBJ1-6; D is possibly TRBD1 (5 bases). The CDR3 is made up of 15 amino acids. V lost 0 bases and J 5 bases, leaving 9 bases between the germline ends. CDR1 is SGHNT and CDR2 is YYREEE in the germline V gene (reference sequence). In DNA form, the CDR3 reads TGTGCCAGCAGCTTGGACAGGAGTAATAATTCACCCCTCCACTTT. It translates to CASSLDRSNNSPLHF.

The chain employs TRBV5-1 and TRBJ2-1, with 8 nucleotides matching TRBD2. Unmatched junction bases numbered 10, after V lost 4 bases and J lost 7 bases. Germline CDR1 reads SGHRS; CDR2 reads YFSETQ. The CDR3 sequence is 15 residues long. The CDR3 region is CASSRTSGGANEQFF. In nucleotides, the CDR3 is TGCGCCAGCAGCCGGACCTCCGGGGGGGCAAATGAGCAGTTCTTC.

This chain uses TRBV30 with TRBJ1-5; the D gene is possibly TRBD1 (6 bases). This CDR3 comprises 13 residues. Germline V gives CDR1 GTSNPN, CDR2 SVGIG (reference sequence). V shed 3 bases and J shed 4 bases, with 10 bases lying between them. CDR3 region: CAWSRGVNQPQHF. CDR3 bases: TGTGCCTGGAGCAGGGGAGTTAATCAGCCCCAGCATTTT.

V is TRBV27 and J is TRBJ2-2; 8 bases map to TRBD2. Germline CDR1 reads MNHEY; CDR2 reads SMNVEV (reference sequence). Trimming took 2 bases from V and 7 from J; bases not matched to a gene: 3. The CDR3 length is 14 residues. CDR3 region: CASSLAGGIGELFF. In DNA form, the CDR3 reads TGTGCCAGCAGTTTAGCGGGGGGAATCGGGGAGCTGTTTTTT.

A word on this clone: Other DNA variants within this sample encode the same CDR3. The rearrangement links TRBV7-3 to TRBJ1-3; no firm D call. This CDR3 has 16 amino acids. The V end was cut by 1 base, the J end by 2 bases, with 12 bases between. Germline loops: CDR1 SGHTA, CDR2 FQGTGA. CDR3 bases: TGTGCCAGCAGCTTAAGTGCCCCGGGAGCTGGAAACACCATATATTTT. Its translation: CASSLSAPGAGNTIYF.

The chain joins TRBV7-9 to TRBJ2-3, with 12 bases matching TRBD2. Per germline, CDR1 SEHNR and CDR2 FQNEAQ (reference sequence). V gave up 5 bases and J gave up 3 bases; unmatched junction bases: 6. The CDR3 is 16 residues long. CDR3 DNA: TGTGCCAGCAGCAGACCTAGCGGGGGGGCGACAGATACGCAGTATTTT. This codes for CASSRPSGGATDTQYF.

V and J are TRBV5-1 and TRBJ2-5; the D gene is possibly TRBD2 (6 bases). V was pared by 0 bases and J by 1 base, with 13 bases between. Germline V lookup: CDR1 SGHRS, CDR2 YFSETQ. The CDR3 sequence is 16 residues long. CDR3 amino acids: CASSLASSGVQETQYF. DNA of the CDR3: TGCGCCAGCAGCTTGGCCTCGTCGGGGGTCCAAGAGACCCAGTACTTC.

V usage is TRBV4-1 and J usage is TRBJ1-5, with TRBD1 identical over 9 bases. The germline CDR1 and CDR2 sequences are MGHRA and YSYEKL. J lost 3 bases, V lost 1 base, and 10 bases had no gene match. CDR3 size: 18 residues. Here the CDR3 reads CASSQGPDRGVLNQPQHF. As DNA, the CDR3 is TGCGCCAGCAGCCAAGGCCCGGACAGGGGAGTGCTCAATCAGCCCCAGCATTTT.

This rearrangement joins TRBV3-1 (or the pseudogene TRBV3-2) to TRBJ1-5; 9 positions agree with TRBD1. This CDR3 is 17 amino acids long. After removal of 1 base from V and 4 bases from J, the junction contained 8 bases not matched to a gene. The V gene's germline CDR1 is LGHDT and CDR2 YNNKEL (reference sequence). CDR3 DNA: TGTGCCAGCAGCCAAGCTTCCCACAGGGGGCGGAATCAGCCCCAGCATTTT. Its translation is CASSQASHRGRNQPQHF.